The 14 T cell receptor beta chains below come from one sample, sequenced in a study of regulatory T cells in long-lasting Graves disease. The time point was: persistent/refractory GD, antithyroid drugs over 5 years with positive TRAb. The authors made the TCR library using RNA they extracted from PBMCs. Assembly of TCR beta libraries relied on iRepertoire HTBI primers together with Arm-PCR of CDR3 regions. TCRdb reprocessed the multiplex PCR reads with MiXCR, giving one entry per CDR3 protein. The data contain roughly 450,000 distinct CDR3 sequences, around 20% of them singletons. Sample: peripheral blood mononuclear cells (PBMCs), taken when the disease was refractory, from a patient treated with antithyroid drugs. These receptor sequences come from a female donor with Graves disease.

The V gene is TRBV9, the J gene TRBJ2-2; 11 bases match TRBD2. This CDR3 is built from 17 residues. V lost 4 bases to trimming and J lost 1 base; unmatched junction nucleotides: 6. Germline V lookup: CDR1 SGDLS, CDR2 YYNGEE. CDR3 sequence reads: CASSPRLAGLNTGELFF. The CDR3 region has the DNA TGTGCCAGCAGCCCCAGACTAGCGGGATTGAACACCGGGGAGCTGTTTTTT.

The gene calls are TRBV28 and TRBJ1-5; the D gene is possibly TRBD1 (5 bases). CDR3 size: 14 residues. V was clipped by 2 bases and J by 7 bases, with 12 bases between them. Germline CDR1 and CDR2: MDHEN and SYDVKM. The CDR3 DNA is TGTGCCAGCAGTTTAAAGGGGCTCGGGCAGCCCCAGCATTTT. Translation gives CASSLKGLGQPQHF.

The chain carries TRBV4-1 and TRBJ2-5; D is undetermined. Per germline, CDR1 MGHRA and CDR2 YSYEKL. The CDR3 runs to 13 residues. V lost 4 bases and J 5 bases, leaving 11 bases between the germline ends. The CDR3 protein is CASSPLPAETQYF. CDR3 in DNA: TGCGCCAGCAGCCCCCTCCCAGCCGAGACCCAGTACTTC.

This clonotype was detected only once. The chain joins TRBV29-1 to TRBJ2-7; 9 nucleotides line up with TRBD1. This CDR3 contains 14 residues. The V and J ends lost 4 bases and 3 bases, in that order; junction bases with no gene match: 7. Looked up from germline, CDR1 is SQVTM and CDR2 is ANQGSEA. CDR3 DNA: TGCAGCGTTGCGGACAGGGGACCTCGCTACGAGCAGTACTTC. Encoded protein: CSVADRGPRYEQYF.

The chain employs TRBV12-3 or TRBV12-4 and TRBJ2-3, with D perhaps matching TRBD2 (5 bases). Trimming took 5 bases from V and 4 from J, leaving 19 bases between them. The CDR3 extends over 16 amino acids. Here the CDR3 reads CASSLRTRGWADTQYF. As DNA, the CDR3 is TGTGCCAGCAGTCTCCGGACCCGCGGGTGGGCAGATACGCAGTATTTT.

This clonotype was observed at least ten times. The J gene is TRBJ2-7, the V gene TRBV6-2 or TRBV6-3; 10 positions match TRBD2. The CDR3 has 15 amino acids. Germline CDR1 MNHEY, CDR2 SVGEGT. V was pared by 0 bases and J by 6 bases, with 5 bases of the junction left unmatched. This CDR3 reads CASSYSRLAGVEQYF. The CDR3 coding sequence is TGTGCCAGCAGTTACTCCAGGCTAGCGGGAGTCGAGCAGTACTTC.

The chain uses TRBV5-1 and TRBJ1-2, with D hard to call. Germline-derived CDR1 and CDR2 are SGHRS and YFSETQ. Trimming pared 0 bases from V and 8 bases from J, leaving 17 bases between. The length of the CDR3 is 15 residues. CDR3 in amino acids: CASSLEPGGSGGYTF. The CDR3 DNA is TGCGCCAGCAGCTTGGAACCTGGAGGAAGCGGCGGCTACACCTTC.

Notes on this clonotype: This sequence may be a read error, since a much larger clone differs from it by one base. The rearrangement links TRBV30 to TRBJ1-1; a possible D gene is TRBD1 (6 bases). In germline, CDR1 is GTSNPN, CDR2 SVGIG (reference sequence). CDR3 length: 14 amino acids. The germline V and J ends were trimmed by 4 bases and 6 bases, with 18 bases remaining between them. The CDR3, as DNA: TGTGCCTGGACCTCAGGGCAGGGGTGGGCTGAAGCTTTCTTT. Its protein product is CAWTSGQGWAEAFF.

The CDR3 DNA reads as TGTGCCAGCAGTGCCCAGGATAATTCACCCCTCCACTTT. Its protein is CASSAQDNSPLHF. The V gene is TRBV6-1, the J gene TRBJ1-6; no clear D gene. Germline-derived CDR1 and CDR2 are MNHNS and SASEGT. V lost 4 bases to trimming and J lost 5 bases, with 6 bases between them. The CDR3 loop spans 13 amino acids.

V and J are TRBV12-3 or TRBV12-4 and TRBJ1-4; 9 bases match TRBD1. Near its end, the DNA agrees better with TRBJ1-6, so the J call may be wrong. CDR3 length: 14 amino acids. In DNA form, the CDR3 reads TGTGCCAGCAGCCACGGGACAGGGTCATCACCCCTCCACTTT. Translation gives CASSHGTGSSPLHF.

The rearrangement uses TRBV3-1 and TRBJ2-7; TRBD1 agrees at 10 bases. The CDR3 totals 17 residues. Germline lookup yields CDR1 LGHDT and CDR2 YNNKEL (reference sequence). V lost 0 bases, J lost 4 bases, and 9 bases stayed unmatched. CDR3 in amino acids: CASSQEVLGQGSYEQYF. The DNA for the CDR3 is TGTGCCAGCAGCCAAGAGGTGTTGGGACAGGGGAGTTACGAGCAGTACTTC.

Here the CDR3 DNA reads TGCAGCGTTGAAGGAGGGCCTGAGCAGTTCTTC. It yields the protein CSVEGGPEQFF. V is TRBV29-1 and J is TRBJ2-1; a weak D match, TRBD2 (5 bases). CDR3 length: 11 residues. Germline CDR1 reads SQVTM; CDR2 reads ANQGSEA. V lost 1 base and J lost 9, with 7 bases in between.

This clonotype was counted a few times. The genes are TRBV28 and TRBJ2-7; TRBD2 matches 8 bases. Germline values: CDR1 MDHEN, CDR2 SYDVKM. The CDR3 consists of 16 residues. V shed 6 bases and J 0 bases; nucleotides not matched to a gene: 10. The DNA for the CDR3 is TGTGCCAGCAGGAAGCGGACTAGCTCATACTCCTACGAGCAGTACTTC. Translated, it gives CASRKRTSSYSYEQYF.

This clonotype was picked up many times. The chain couples TRBV5-1 to TRBJ1-6, with D perhaps matching TRBD1 (5 bases). V lost 2 bases to trimming and J lost 7 bases, with 16 bases between them. Germline CDR1 and CDR2: SGHRS and YFSETQ. The CDR3 totals 16 residues. CDR3 nucleotide sequence: TGCGCCAGCAGCTTAATGGGGCCAGAGCGCAATTCACCCCTCCACTTT. It yields the protein CASSLMGPERNSPLHF.